This paragraph covers one T cell receptor (beta chain) sequence. The antigen is not known. Other DNA sequences in this specimen translate into the identical CDR3. The germline CDR1 and CDR2 sequences are SGDLS and YYNGEE. The CDR3 totals 14 residues. With 1 base clipped from V and 3 bases from J, the junction kept 2 bases outside the gene matches. This entry comes from a study of cytomegalovirus exposure and HLA in healthy donors. Study information: In a previous analysis, more than 90 million unique TCR beta sequences were found from 150 million to 200 million T cells. Findings and limits, study-wide: Later on, an analysis tied approximately 17,000 TCR beta sequences to HLA alleles at 0.05 false discovery rate. The authors confirmed in vitro that a few CMV-associated chains were specific for CMV antigens.

The PCR had 60 Vbeta and 13 Jbeta primers. The table came from immunoSEQ multiplex PCR; TCRdb's copy has only in-frame clones and leaves some out. This repertoire shows about 76,000 clones, about 76% found once; its top ten account for about 12%. This chain uses TRBV9 with TRBJ2-3; 7 nucleotides align to TRBD2. The clonotype comes from a male donor in good health and CMV-seropositive. What was sequenced was PBMCs. The CDR3 sequence is CASSVSSGTDTQYF. In nucleotides, the CDR3 is TGTGCCAGCAGCGTATCTAGCGGAACAGATACGCAGTATTTT.